The 28 T cell receptor beta chains below all came from one sample that was sequenced in a study of CD8 T cells in Susac syndrome. After extraction with the RNeasy kit, about 0.5 to 1 ug of the RNA was reverse transcribed using random hexamers. TCRdb reprocessed the immunoSEQ multiplex PCR reads via MiXCR and lists one record per CDR3 protein. The data show more than 150,000 distinct CDR3 sequences, more than 90% seen once. The material sequenced was CD4+ T cells from PBMCs. The receptors come from a human donor with Susac syndrome.

The rearrangement joins TRBV15 to TRBJ2-2, with no clear D. V was cut by 0 bases and J by 2 bases, with 13 bases left in between. Germline CDR1 LNHNV, CDR2 YYDKDF (reference sequence). This CDR3 is 17 amino acids long. For the CDR3, the DNA is TGTGCCACCAGCAGAGATATCCGGGTAGATAACACCGGGGAGCTGTTTTTT. This translates into CATSRDIRVDNTGELFF.

This clonotype appeared a single time. The chain links TRBV11-2 to TRBJ1-1; the D is unclear. Trimming stripped 0 bases from V and 0 bases from J, with 11 bases between. There are 16 residues in the CDR3. Germline CDR1 reads SGHAT; CDR2 reads FQNNGV. CDR3 residues: CASSLEVGRMNTEAFF. The CDR3 DNA reads TGTGCCAGCAGCTTAGAAGTCGGTCGGATGAACACTGAAGCTTTCTTT.

The gene calls are TRBV4-1 and TRBJ1-1; a possible D gene is TRBD1 (6 bases). The CDR3 is 16 residues long. The germline V gene encodes CDR1 MGHRA and CDR2 YSYEKL. Trimming removed 0 bases from V and 0 bases from J, with 11 bases in between. The CDR3 sequence: CASSQDGTGMNTEAFF. Written as DNA, the CDR3 is TGCGCCAGCAGCCAAGATGGAACAGGGATGAACACTGAAGCTTTCTTT.

The J gene is TRBJ2-3, the V gene TRBV12-3 or TRBV12-4; TRBD2 aligns across 9 bases. Losses at the gene ends were 3 bases for V and 2 bases for J; bases not matched to a gene: 6. The CDR3 loop spans 16 amino acids. The CDR3 protein is CASSLFLAGSTDTQYF. DNA of the CDR3: TGTGCCAGCAGTTTGTTCCTAGCGGGGTCCACAGATACGCAGTATTTT.

The CDR3 here is CASSGGHGQPQHF. DNA for the CDR3: TGTGCCAGCAGCGGGGGCCACGGGCAGCCCCAGCATTTT. The J gene is TRBJ1-5, the V gene TRBV5-4, with a possible D match to TRBD1 (6 bases). Germline V gene data show CDR1 as SGHNT and CDR2 as YYREEE (reference sequence). This CDR3 is 13 amino acids long. Trimming pared 4 bases from V and 7 bases from J, leaving 12 bases between.

The chain's CDR3 is CASSTTAGGLAKNIQYF. The CDR3 nucleotides are TGTGCCAGCAGCACCACCGCGGGGGGGCTAGCCAAAAACATTCAGTACTTC. The V and J genes are TRBV7-9 and TRBJ2-4; TRBD2 matches 9 bases. CDR1 is SEHNR, CDR2 FQNEAQ, per germline (reference sequence). The CDR3 length is 17 residues. The junction had 8 bases not matched to a gene; V was cut back by 5 bases and J by 0 bases.

The chain has TRBV6-2 or TRBV6-3 and TRBJ2-7; no reliable D call. This CDR3 spans 12 amino acids. Per germline, CDR1 MNHEY and CDR2 SVGEGT. Trimming shortened V by 11 bases and J by 3 bases, and 14 bases separated the two germline ends. CDR3 nucleotide sequence: TGTGCCTCGGCAACCCCATTCTACGAGCAGTACTTC. It yields the protein CASATPFYEQYF.

This clonotype was recorded once. This chain joins TRBV12-3 or TRBV12-4 and TRBJ2-7; 7 nucleotides line up with TRBD1. The CDR3 has 15 amino acids. J was trimmed by 0 bases and V by 6 bases; bases with no gene match: 8. Here the CDR3 DNA reads TGTGCCAGCAGCAAATCGGACAGGTTCTCCTACGAGCAGTACTTC. It translates to CASSKSDRFSYEQYF.

The V and J genes are TRBV12-3 or TRBV12-4 and TRBJ1-1; D not certain. There are 17 residues in the CDR3. With 3 bases removed from V and 1 base from J, the gap between germline ends came to 18 bases. DNA for the CDR3: TGTGCCAGCAGTTTCCTGCCAACCTTCAAGAGGAACACTGAAGCTTTCTTT. It is translated as CASSFLPTFKRNTEAFF.

The chain uses TRBV3-1 and TRBJ2-5, with 10 bases lining up with TRBD2. J lost 1 base, V lost 4 bases, and 9 bases had no gene match. CDR1 is LGHDT, CDR2 YNNKEL, per germline (reference sequence). This CDR3 is 17 amino acids long. CDR3 sequence reads: CASSLLGVAGGQETQYF. The CDR3 coding sequence is TGTGCCAGCAGCCTCCTCGGGGTAGCGGGGGGCCAAGAGACCCAGTACTTC.

This clonotype was detected only once. This chain's CDR3 is CASRSSGELFF. DNA of the CDR3: TGTGCCAGCAGGTCAAGCGGGGAGCTGTTTTTT. The chain joins TRBV28 to TRBJ2-2; D remains ambiguous. Germline-derived CDR1 and CDR2 are MDHEN and SYDVKM. The CDR3 extends over 11 amino acids. Trimming took 6 bases from V and 7 from J, leaving 6 bases between them.

The chain employs TRBV4-3 and TRBJ1-2; no reliable D call. Germline CDR1 and CDR2: LGHNA and YSLEER. Trimming removed 0 bases at V and 6 bases at J, with 8 bases between. CDR3 length: 13 residues. The CDR3 sequence: CASSQDIRDGYTF. Here the CDR3 DNA reads TGCGCCAGCAGCCAAGATATAAGGGATGGCTACACCTTC.

V and J are TRBV11-2 and TRBJ2-5; 9 bases map to TRBD2. Germline V gives CDR1 SGHAT, CDR2 FQNNGV. The CDR3 is 16 amino acids. The trim removed 2 bases at V and 0 bases at J, leaving 4 bases unmatched. The CDR3 loop reads CASSLRIAGDQETQYF. The CDR3 coding sequence is TGTGCCAGCAGCTTAAGAATAGCGGGGGACCAAGAGACCCAGTACTTC.

The rearrangement joins TRBV30 to TRBJ2-7, with D uncertain. V was pared by 0 bases and J by 3 bases, with 6 bases between. CDR3 length: 12 amino acids. The V gene's germline CDR1 is GTSNPN and CDR2 SVGIG (reference sequence). The CDR3 is CAWSVNGYEQYF. The CDR3 DNA reads as TGTGCCTGGAGTGTAAACGGCTACGAGCAGTACTTC. The variable domain in full, completed from reference TRBV30 and TRBJ2-7, reads SQTIHQWPATLVQPVGSPLSLECTVEGTSNPNLYWYRQAAGRGLQLLFYSVGIGQISSEVPQNLSASRPQDRQFILSSKKLLLSDSGFYLCAWSVNGYEQYFGPGTRLTVT.

The chain combines TRBV30 with TRBJ1-3; no clear D gene. Trimming took 6 bases from V and 0 from J, leaving 9 bases between them. The length of the CDR3 is 13 residues. In germline, CDR1 is GTSNPN, CDR2 SVGIG (reference sequence). CDR3 sequence reads: CACQRDSGNTIYF. CDR3 in DNA: TGTGCCTGTCAACGGGACTCTGGAAACACCATATATTTT.

Here the CDR3 reads CSVSQGGDNEQYF. CDR3 nucleotides: TGCAGCGTATCCCAGGGGGGGGATAACGAGCAGTACTTC. The chain combines TRBV29-1 with TRBJ2-7; tentatively, D is TRBD1 or TRBD2 (7 bases each). The CDR3 contains 13 residues. Trimming cost V 6 bases and J 5 bases, with 17 bases left between them. Germline V gives CDR1 SQVTM, CDR2 ANQGSEA.

The CDR3 here is CSARLAEFQPQHF. For the CDR3, the DNA is TGCAGTGCTAGACTGGCCGAATTTCAGCCCCAGCATTTT. This rearrangement joins TRBV20-1 to TRBJ1-5; D remains unclear. The CDR3 spans 13 residues. Germline V gene data show CDR1 as DFQATT and CDR2 as SNEGSKA (reference sequence). The V end lost 2 bases, the J end lost 6 bases, and 11 bases lay between the germline ends.

The genes are TRBV5-6 and TRBJ2-3, with 9 bases identical to TRBD2. The CDR3 has 17 amino acids. The trim removed 4 bases at V and 7 bases at J, leaving 16 bases unmatched. Looked up from germline, CDR1 is SGHDT and CDR2 is YYEEEE. The CDR3 is CASSRILPAGGSYTQYF. In DNA, the CDR3 is TGTGCCAGCAGCCGTATCCTGCCAGCGGGAGGTAGTTATACGCAGTATTTT. The entire variable domain, with the rest obtained from reference TRBV5-6 and TRBJ2-3, is as follows: DAGVTQSPTHLIKTRGQQVTLRCSPKSGHDTVSWYQQALGQGPQFIFQYYEEEERQRGNFPDRFSGHQFPNYSSELNVNALLLGDSALYLCASSRILPAGGSYTQYFGPGTRLTVL.

The J gene is TRBJ1-2, the V gene TRBV29-1; no clear D. CDR3 length: 11 amino acids. V lost 6 bases, J lost 1 base, and 6 bases lay in between. The germline CDR1 and CDR2 sequences are SQVTM and ANQGSEA. The CDR3 region is CSVSDNYGYTF. CDR3 DNA sequence: TGCAGCGTCAGCGATAACTATGGCTACACCTTC.

The chain is built from TRBV13 and TRBJ1-2, with 7 bases fitting TRBD1. Germline CDR1 reads PRHDT; CDR2 reads FYEKMQ (reference sequence). J gave up 4 bases and V 5 bases, and 16 bases lay outside the gene matches. The CDR3 is made up of 17 amino acids. The CDR3 bases are TGTGCCAGCAGCCCGAGACAGGGACGCTCTGAAGGCTATGGCTACACCTTC. Amino acids: CASSPRQGRSEGYGYTF. The full variable domain, rest sourced from reference TRBV13 and TRBJ1-2, is AAGVIQSPRHLIKEKRETATLKCYPIPRHDTVYWYQQGPGQDPQFLISFYEKMQSDKGSIPDRFSAQQFSDYHSELNMSSLELGDSALYFCASSPRQGRSEGYGYTFGSGTRLTVV.

This chain connects TRBV28 to TRBJ2-3, with 9 bases fitting TRBD2. This CDR3 is 17 amino acids long. Germline V CDR1 and CDR2: MDHEN, SYDVKM. The ends lost 9 bases at V and 5 bases at J; junction bases unmatched: 18. CDR3: CASHSSGDRTWGDTQYF. The CDR3 DNA follows: TGTGCCAGTCACTCTAGCGGGGACCGAACGTGGGGAGATACGCAGTATTTT.

V gene TRBV30 combines with J gene TRBJ1-6; 8 bases agree with TRBD1. The CDR3 sequence is 13 residues long. Germline CDR1 GTSNPN, CDR2 SVGIG (reference sequence). Trimming at V came to 5 bases and at J to 8 bases, leaving 5 bases not matched to a gene. CDR3 nucleotide sequence: TGTGCCTGGTCCGGACAGGGCGATTCACCCCTCCACTTT. This gives the protein CAWSGQGDSPLHF.

The rearrangement uses TRBV6-5 and TRBJ2-1, with 7 positions matching TRBD1. The CDR3 is made up of 17 amino acids. V was pared by 2 bases and J by 4 bases, with 11 bases of the junction left unmatched. Germline CDR1 is MNHEY and CDR2 is SVGAGI. The CDR3 region has the DNA TGTGCCAGCAGTTACCCACCGTTGGGCAGGGGGTACAATGAGCAGTTCTTC. This gives the protein CASSYPPLGRGYNEQFF.

The chain joins TRBV20-1 to TRBJ1-1; D ambiguous. Germline V gene lookup returns CDR1 DFQATT and CDR2 SNEGSKA (reference sequence). V gave up 3 bases and J gave up 1 base, with 12 bases separating them. CDR3 length: 14 amino acids. The CDR3 region has the DNA TGCAGTGCTAGTAGGCCAGTTAGGAACACTGAAGCTTTCTTT. Its translation: CSASRPVRNTEAFF.

The CDR3 spells CASSQAENQPQHF. The CDR3 DNA sequence: TGCGCCAGCAGCCAAGCAGAGAATCAGCCCCAGCATTTT. The V call is TRBV4-1, the J call TRBJ1-5, with unresolved D. Per germline, CDR1 MGHRA and CDR2 YSYEKL. This CDR3 spans 13 amino acids. Trimming took off 1 base at V and 4 bases at J, with 5 bases between the two ends.

The chain couples TRBV20-1 to TRBJ1-2, with D perhaps matching TRBD1 (5 bases). The CDR3 sequence is 14 residues long. V lost 5 bases to trimming and J lost 2 bases, with 15 bases between them. Germline V gives CDR1 DFQATT, CDR2 SNEGSKA (reference sequence). The CDR3 nucleotides read TGCAGTGCTCTTCGCAGGGAGAAGAACTATGGCTACACCTTC. Its protein is CSALRREKNYGYTF.

The chain couples TRBV20-1 to TRBJ1-1; no clear D. Germline CDR1 reads DFQATT; CDR2 reads SNEGSKA (reference sequence). The CDR3 has 13 amino acids. Trimming left V 5 bases short and J 5 bases short, with 15 bases between. CDR3 bases: TGCAGTGCTCCGACATCAATGGAAACTGAAGCTTTCTTT. Amino acid sequence: CSAPTSMETEAFF.

The V gene is TRBV20-1, the J gene TRBJ2-6; tentatively, D is TRBD1 (6 bases). V was clipped by 1 base and J by 0 bases, with 10 bases between them. This CDR3 region has 16 residues. Germline V CDR1 and CDR2: DFQATT, SNEGSKA (reference sequence). The CDR3 sequence: CSARGGQPSGANVLTF. In nucleotides, the CDR3 is TGCAGTGCTAGAGGGGGGCAACCCTCTGGGGCCAACGTCCTGACTTTC.